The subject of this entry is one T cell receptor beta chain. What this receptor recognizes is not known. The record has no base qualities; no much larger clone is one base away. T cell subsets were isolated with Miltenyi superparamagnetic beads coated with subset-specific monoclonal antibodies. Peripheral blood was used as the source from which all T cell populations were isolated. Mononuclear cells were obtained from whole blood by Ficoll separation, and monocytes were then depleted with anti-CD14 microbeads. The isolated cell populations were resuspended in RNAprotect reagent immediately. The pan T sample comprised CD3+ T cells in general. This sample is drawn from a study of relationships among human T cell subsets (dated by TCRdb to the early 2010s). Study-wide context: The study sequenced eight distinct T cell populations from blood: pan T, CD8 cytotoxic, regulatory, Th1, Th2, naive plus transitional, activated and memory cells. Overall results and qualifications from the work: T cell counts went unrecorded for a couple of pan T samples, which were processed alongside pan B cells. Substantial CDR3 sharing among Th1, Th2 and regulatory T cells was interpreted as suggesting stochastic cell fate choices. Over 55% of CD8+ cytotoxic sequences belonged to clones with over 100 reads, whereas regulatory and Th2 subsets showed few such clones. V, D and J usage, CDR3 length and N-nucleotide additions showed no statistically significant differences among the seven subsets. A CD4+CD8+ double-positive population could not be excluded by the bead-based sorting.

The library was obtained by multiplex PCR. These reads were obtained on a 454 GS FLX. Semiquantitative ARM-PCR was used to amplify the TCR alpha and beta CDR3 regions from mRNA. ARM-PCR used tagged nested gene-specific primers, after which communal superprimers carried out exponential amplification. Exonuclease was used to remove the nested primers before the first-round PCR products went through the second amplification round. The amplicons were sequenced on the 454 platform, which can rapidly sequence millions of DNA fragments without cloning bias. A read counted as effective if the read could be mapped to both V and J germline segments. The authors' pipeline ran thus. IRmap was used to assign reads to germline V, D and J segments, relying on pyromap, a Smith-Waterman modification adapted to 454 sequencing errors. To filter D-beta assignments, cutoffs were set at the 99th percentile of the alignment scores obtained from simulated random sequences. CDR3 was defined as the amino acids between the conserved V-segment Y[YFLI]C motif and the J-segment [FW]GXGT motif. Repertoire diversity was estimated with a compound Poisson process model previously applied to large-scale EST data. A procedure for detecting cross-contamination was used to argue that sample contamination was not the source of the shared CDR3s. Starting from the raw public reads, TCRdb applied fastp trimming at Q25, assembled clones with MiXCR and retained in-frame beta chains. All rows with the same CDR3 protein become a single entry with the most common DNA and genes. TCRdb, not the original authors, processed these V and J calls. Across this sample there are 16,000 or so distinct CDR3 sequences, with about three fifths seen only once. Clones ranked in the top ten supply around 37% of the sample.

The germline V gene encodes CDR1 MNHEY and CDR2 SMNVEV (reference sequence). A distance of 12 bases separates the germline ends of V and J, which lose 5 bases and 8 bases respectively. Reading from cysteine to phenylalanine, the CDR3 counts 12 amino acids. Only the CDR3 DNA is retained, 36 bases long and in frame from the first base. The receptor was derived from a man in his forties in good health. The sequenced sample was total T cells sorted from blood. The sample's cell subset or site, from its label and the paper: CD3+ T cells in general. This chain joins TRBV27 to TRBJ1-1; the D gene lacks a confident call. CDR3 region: CASSPLQGEAFF. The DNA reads TGTGCCAGCAGTCCACTCCAAGGCGAAGCTTTCTTT.